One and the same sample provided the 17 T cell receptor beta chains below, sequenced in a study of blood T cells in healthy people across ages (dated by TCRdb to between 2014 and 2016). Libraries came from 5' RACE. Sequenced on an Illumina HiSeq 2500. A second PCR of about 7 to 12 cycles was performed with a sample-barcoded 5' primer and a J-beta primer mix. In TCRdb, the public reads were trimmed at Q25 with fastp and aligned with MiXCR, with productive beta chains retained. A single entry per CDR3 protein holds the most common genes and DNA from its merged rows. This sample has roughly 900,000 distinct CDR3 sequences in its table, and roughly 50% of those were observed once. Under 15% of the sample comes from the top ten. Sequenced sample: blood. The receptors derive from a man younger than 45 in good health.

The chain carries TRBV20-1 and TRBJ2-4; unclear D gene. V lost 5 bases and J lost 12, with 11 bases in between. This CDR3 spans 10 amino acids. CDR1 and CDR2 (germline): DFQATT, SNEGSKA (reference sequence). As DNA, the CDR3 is TGCAGTGCTGGTTCAGAGAATCAGTACTTC. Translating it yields CSAGSENQYF.

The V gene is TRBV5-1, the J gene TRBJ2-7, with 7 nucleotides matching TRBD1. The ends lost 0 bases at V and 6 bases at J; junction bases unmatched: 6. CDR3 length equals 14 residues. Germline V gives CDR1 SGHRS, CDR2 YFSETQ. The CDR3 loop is CASSLEGGKIEQYF. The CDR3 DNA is TGCGCCAGCAGCTTGGAAGGGGGCAAGATCGAGCAGTACTTC.

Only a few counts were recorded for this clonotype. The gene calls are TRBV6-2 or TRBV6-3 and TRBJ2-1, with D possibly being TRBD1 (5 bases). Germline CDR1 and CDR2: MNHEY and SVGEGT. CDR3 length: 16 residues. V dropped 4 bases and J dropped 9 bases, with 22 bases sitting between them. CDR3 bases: TGTGCCAGCAGTTCTCCCTTTGGCAGGGTGGACGGTGAGCAGTTCTTC. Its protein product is CASSSPFGRVDGEQFF.

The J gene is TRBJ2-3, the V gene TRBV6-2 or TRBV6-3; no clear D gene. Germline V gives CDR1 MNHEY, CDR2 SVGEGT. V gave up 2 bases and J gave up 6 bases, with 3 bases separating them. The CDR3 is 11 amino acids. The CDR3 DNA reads TGTGCCAGCAGTTACGATGATACGCAGTATTTT. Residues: CASSYDDTQYF.

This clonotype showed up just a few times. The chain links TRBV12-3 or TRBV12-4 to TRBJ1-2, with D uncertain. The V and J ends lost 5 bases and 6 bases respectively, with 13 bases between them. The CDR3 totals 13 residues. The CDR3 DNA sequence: TGTGCCAGCAGTACCTCCCGGGCCCATGGCTACACCTTC. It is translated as CASSTSRAHGYTF.

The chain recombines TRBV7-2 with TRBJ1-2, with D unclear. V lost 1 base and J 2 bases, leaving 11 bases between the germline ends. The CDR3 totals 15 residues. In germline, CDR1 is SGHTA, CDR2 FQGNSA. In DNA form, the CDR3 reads TGTGCCAGCAGCTTAGAAGATTATGCAAACTATGGCTACACCTTC. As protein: CASSLEDYANYGYTF. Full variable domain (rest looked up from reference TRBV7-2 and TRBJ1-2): GAGVSQSPSNKVTEKGKDVELRCDPISGHTALYWYRQSLGQGLEFLIYFQGNSAPDKSGLPSDRFSAERTGGSVSTLTIQRTQQEDSAVYLCASSLEDYANYGYTFGSGTRLTVV.

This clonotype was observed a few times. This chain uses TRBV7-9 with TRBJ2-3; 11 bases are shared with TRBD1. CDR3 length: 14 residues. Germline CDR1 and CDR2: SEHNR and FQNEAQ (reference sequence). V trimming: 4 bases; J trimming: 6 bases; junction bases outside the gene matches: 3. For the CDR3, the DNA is TGTGCCAGCAGCTCCGGGACAGGGGGGGATACGCAGTATTTT. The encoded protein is CASSSGTGGDTQYF.

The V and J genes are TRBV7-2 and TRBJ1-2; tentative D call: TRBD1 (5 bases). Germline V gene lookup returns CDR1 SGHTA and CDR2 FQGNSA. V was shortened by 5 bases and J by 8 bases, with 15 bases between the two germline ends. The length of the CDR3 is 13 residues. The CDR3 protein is CASSVDRADGYTF. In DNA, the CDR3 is TGTGCCAGCAGCGTAGACAGAGCCGACGGCTACACCTTC.

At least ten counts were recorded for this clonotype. The CDR3 coding sequence is TGTGCCAGCAGCTCAGTGGGGCCCTCCTACAATGAGCAGTTCTTC. Protein product: CASSSVGPSYNEQFF. The V gene is TRBV7-9, the J gene TRBJ2-1, with a weak D call TRBD1 (5 bases). The CDR3 loop spans 15 amino acids. CDR1 is SEHNR and CDR2 is FQNEAQ in the germline V gene (reference sequence). V dropped 4 bases and J dropped 0 bases, with 10 bases sitting between them.

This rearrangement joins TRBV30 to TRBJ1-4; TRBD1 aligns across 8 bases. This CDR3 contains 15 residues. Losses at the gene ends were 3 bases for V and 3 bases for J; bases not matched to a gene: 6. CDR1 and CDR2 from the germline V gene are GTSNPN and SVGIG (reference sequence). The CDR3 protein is CAWRPGQVPNEKLFF. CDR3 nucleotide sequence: TGTGCCTGGAGGCCGGGACAGGTCCCTAATGAAAAACTGTTTTTT. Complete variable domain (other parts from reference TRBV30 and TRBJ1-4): SQTIHQWPATLVQPVGSPLSLECTVEGTSNPNLYWYRQAAGRGLQLLFYSVGIGQISSEVPQNLSASRPQDRQFILSSKKLLLSDSGFYLCAWRPGQVPNEKLFFGSGTQLSVL.

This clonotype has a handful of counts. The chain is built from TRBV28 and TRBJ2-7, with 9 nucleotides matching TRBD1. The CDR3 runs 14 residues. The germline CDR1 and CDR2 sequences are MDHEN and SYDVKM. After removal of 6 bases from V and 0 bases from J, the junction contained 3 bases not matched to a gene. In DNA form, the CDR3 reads TGTGCCAGCAGGAAGACAGGGGGCTCCTACGAGCAGTACTTC. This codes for CASRKTGGSYEQYF.

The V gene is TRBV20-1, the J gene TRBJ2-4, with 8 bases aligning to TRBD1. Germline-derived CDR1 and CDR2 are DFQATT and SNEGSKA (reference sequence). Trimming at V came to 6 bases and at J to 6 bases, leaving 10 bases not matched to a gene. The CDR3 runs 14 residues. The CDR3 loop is CSAGGQGSRNIQYF. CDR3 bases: TGCAGTGCGGGTGGACAGGGAAGCAGAAACATTCAGTACTTC.

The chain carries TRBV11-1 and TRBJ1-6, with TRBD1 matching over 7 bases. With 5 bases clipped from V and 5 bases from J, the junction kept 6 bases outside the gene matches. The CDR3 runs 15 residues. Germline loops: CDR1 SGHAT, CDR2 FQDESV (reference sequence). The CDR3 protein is CASSLQGGNNSPLHF. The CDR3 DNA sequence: TGTGCCAGCAGCCTTCAGGGGGGCAATAATTCACCCCTCCACTTT.

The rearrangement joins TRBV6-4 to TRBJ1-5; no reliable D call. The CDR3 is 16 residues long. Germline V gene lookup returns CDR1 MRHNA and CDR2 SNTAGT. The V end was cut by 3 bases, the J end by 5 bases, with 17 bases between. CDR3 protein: CASSEVTGKGDQPQHF. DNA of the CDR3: TGTGCCAGCAGTGAAGTGACGGGAAAGGGCGATCAGCCCCAGCATTTT.

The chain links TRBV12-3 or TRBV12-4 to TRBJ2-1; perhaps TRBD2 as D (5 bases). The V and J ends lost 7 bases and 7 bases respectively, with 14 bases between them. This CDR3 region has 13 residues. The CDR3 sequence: CASKKAVVNEQFF. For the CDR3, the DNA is TGTGCCAGCAAAAAAGCGGTGGTAAATGAGCAGTTCTTC.

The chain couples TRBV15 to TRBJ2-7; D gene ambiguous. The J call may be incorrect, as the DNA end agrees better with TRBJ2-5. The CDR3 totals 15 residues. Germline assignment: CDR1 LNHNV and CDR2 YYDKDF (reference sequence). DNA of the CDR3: TGTGCCACCAGCAGAGATGTGACCGGCGGAGAGACCCAGTACTTC. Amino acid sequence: CATSRDVTGGETQYF.

CDR3 region: CASSETGTPIYNEQFF. The CDR3 bases are TGTGCCAGCAGTGAGACCGGGACACCTATCTACAATGAGCAGTTCTTC. V and J are TRBV6-1 and TRBJ2-1; possible D gene TRBD1, 6 bases. Germline values: CDR1 MNHNS, CDR2 SASEGT. V lost 3 bases and J lost 3, with 15 bases in between. CDR3 size: 16 residues.